The 11 T cell receptor beta chains below all came from one sample that was sequenced in a study of CD8 T cells in Susac syndrome. RNA in amounts of about 0.45 to 1 ug was reverse transcribed with random hexamers. One entry per CDR3 protein results from TCRdb running MiXCR on the immunoSEQ multiplex PCR reads. The sample carries about 80,000 distinct CDR3 sequences, 94% recorded once. The sample consisted of CD8+ T cells from PBMCs. The receptor source for this set is a human donor with Susac syndrome.

The rearrangement uses TRBV28 and TRBJ1-5; D is perhaps TRBD1 (5 bases). CDR3 length: 19 residues. Trimming stripped 6 bases from V and 0 bases from J, with 24 bases between. The germline V gene has CDR1 MDHEN and CDR2 SYDVKM. The chain's CDR3 is CASSPLWRLQGYSNQPQHF. In DNA form, the CDR3 reads TGTGCCAGCAGCCCTCTTTGGAGGCTCCAGGGATATAGCAATCAGCCCCAGCATTTT.

Here the CDR3 reads CASSFGGSSAGSGANVLTF. For the CDR3, the DNA is TGTGCCAGCAGTTTCGGCGGGAGCTCAGCTGGCTCTGGGGCCAACGTCCTGACTTTC. The chain couples TRBV28 to TRBJ2-6; TRBD2 matches 7 bases. Germline CDR1 is MDHEN and CDR2 is SYDVKM. With V trimmed by 3 bases and J by 0 bases, 11 bases remained unmatched. The CDR3 loop spans 19 amino acids.

This rearrangement joins TRBV25-1 to TRBJ2-7; 9 bases align to TRBD1. This CDR3 is 14 amino acids long. Germline V gives CDR1 MGHDK, CDR2 SYGVNS. Losses at the gene ends were 3 bases for V and 5 bases for J; bases not matched to a gene: 5. The CDR3 sequence: CASSEGQGVNEQYF. DNA of the CDR3: TGTGCCAGCAGTGAGGGACAGGGAGTAAACGAGCAGTACTTC.

V gene TRBV28 combines with J gene TRBJ1-2, with unresolved D. Germline lookup yields CDR1 MDHEN and CDR2 SYDVKM. Trimming cost V 6 bases and J 8 bases, with 19 bases left between them. This CDR3 has 14 residues. The chain's CDR3 is CASSHPGRLEGYTF. CDR3 DNA sequence: TGTGCCAGCAGCCATCCGGGCAGACTCGAAGGCTACACCTTC.

This clonotype has only one observation. CDR3 residues: CSARVIGDDKNIQYF. The CDR3 DNA follows: TGCAGTGCTAGAGTGATAGGGGACGACAAAAACATTCAGTACTTC. The chain has TRBV20-1 and TRBJ2-4, with D perhaps being TRBD1 or TRBD2 (5 bases each). CDR3 size: 15 residues. V was clipped by 1 base and J by 3 bases, with 13 bases between them. CDR1 DFQATT and CDR2 SNEGSKA come from the germline V gene (reference sequence).

The gene calls are TRBV27 and TRBJ2-7; a weak D match, TRBD1 (7 bases). This CDR3 spans 14 amino acids. V was trimmed by 5 bases and J by 3 bases, leaving 14 bases between them. From germline, CDR1 is MNHEY and CDR2 SMNVEV (reference sequence). The CDR3 bases are TGTGCCAGCAGTGGCGGGACAGCGATCTACGAGCAGTACTTC. It yields the protein CASSGGTAIYEQYF.

V and J are TRBV11-2 and TRBJ2-7, with 13 bases identical to TRBD2. The J segment lost 2 bases and the V segment lost 5 bases, leaving 6 bases of the junction unmatched. The CDR3 has 16 residues. The germline V gene has CDR1 SGHAT and CDR2 FQNNGV. CDR3 protein: CASSTGTSGATYEQYF. As DNA, the CDR3 is TGTGCCAGCAGCACCGGGACTAGCGGGGCCACCTACGAGCAGTACTTC.

The V gene is TRBV6-5, the J gene TRBJ2-2, with TRBD1 identical over 8 bases. V was clipped by 6 bases and J by 4 bases; unmatched bases: 4. The CDR3 is made up of 14 amino acids. CDR1 and CDR2 (germline): MNHEY, SVGAGI. The CDR3 protein is CASRDTGGTGELFF. The CDR3 DNA follows: TGTGCCAGCAGGGATACAGGGGGCACCGGGGAGCTGTTTTTT.

V is TRBV4-2 and J is TRBJ2-1; possibly TRBD1 or TRBD2 for D (5 bases each). Per germline, CDR1 LGHNA and CDR2 YNFKEQ. The CDR3 is made up of 15 amino acids. V lost 1 base and J lost 3, with 10 bases in between. CDR3 sequence: CASSQGGAGYNEQFF. The CDR3 DNA follows: TGTGCCAGCAGCCAAGGAGGGGCAGGCTACAATGAGCAGTTCTTC.

The V and J genes are TRBV28 and TRBJ1-2; 9 bases agree with TRBD1. Germline CDR1 and CDR2: MDHEN and SYDVKM. J lost 1 base, V lost 2 bases, and 17 bases had no gene match. The CDR3 is made up of 20 amino acids. The CDR3 loop reads CASSLRGLGTGTLINYGYTF. Here the CDR3 DNA reads TGTGCCAGCAGTTTAAGGGGCCTTGGGACAGGGACCCTAATTAACTATGGCTACACCTTC.

CDR3 in DNA: TGCGCCAGCAGCCAAGTATTTACGGCAAATGAGCAGTTCTTC. Amino acid sequence: CASSQVFTANEQFF. The chain has TRBV4-3 and TRBJ2-1; D uncertain. Trimming cost V 1 base and J 7 bases, with 11 bases left between them. This CDR3 spans 14 amino acids. CDR1 is LGHNA, CDR2 YSLEER, per germline.